A single sample is the source of the 21 T cell receptor beta chains below, sequenced in a study of blood T cell repertoires in COVID-19. Produced via immunoSEQ multiplex PCR; TCRdb's table is partial and in-frame only. The table lists about 340,000 clones, 65% to 90% of them singletons, with roughly 4.2% in the top ten. Sequenced: PBMCs or T cells enriched from blood (not recorded which). These receptors were taken from a woman in her thirties or forties with acute COVID-19.

The rearrangement links TRBV6-5 to TRBJ2-7; TRBD1 might be the D (5 bases). This CDR3 comprises 15 residues. Germline V gene sequence: CDR1 MNHEY, CDR2 SVGAGI. The V end was cut by 0 bases, the J end by 2 bases, with 11 bases between. The CDR3 here is CASSYSGHITYEQYF. In DNA, the CDR3 is TGTGCCAGCAGTTACTCCGGACACATCACCTACGAGCAGTACTTC.

This chain connects TRBV19 to TRBJ1-3; perhaps TRBD1 as D (6 bases). The CDR3 totals 15 residues. Trimming pared 9 bases from V and 2 bases from J, leaving 17 bases between. Germline lookup yields CDR1 LNHDA and CDR2 SQIVND (reference sequence). The CDR3 nucleotides read TGTGCCAGCCGCTCGGGGGGGCTCCCTGGAAACACCATATATTTT. Amino acid sequence: CASRSGGLPGNTIYF.

In this sample, this clone turned up once. V and J are TRBV6-5 and TRBJ1-2; tentative D call: TRBD1 (5 bases). The CDR3 is made up of 15 amino acids. CDR1 is MNHEY, CDR2 SVGAGI, per germline. V was clipped by 1 base and J by 7 bases, with 16 bases between them. This CDR3 is CASSYLAGYTVGYTF. The CDR3 coding sequence is TGTGCCAGCAGTTACTTGGCAGGGTATACGGTTGGCTACACCTTC.

J is TRBJ1-6 and V is TRBV5-4; a possible D gene is TRBD1 (5 bases). The CDR3 has 14 residues. Trimming took 0 bases from V and 7 from J, leaving 8 bases between them. Germline CDR1 SGHNT, CDR2 YYREEE (reference sequence). The CDR3 bases are TGTGCCAGCAGCTTGGAGCAGGGAAATTCACCCCTCCACTTT. This encodes CASSLEQGNSPLHF.

The chain joins TRBV7-8 to TRBJ2-5; 7 bases line up with TRBD2. Trimming removed 5 bases from V and 4 bases from J; junction bases left unmatched: 10. The CDR3 spans 15 residues. Germline CDR1 reads SGHVS; CDR2 reads FQNEAQ. CDR3 amino acids: CASSRSGGRLETQYF. Here the CDR3 DNA reads TGTGCCAGCAGCCGTTCGGGAGGAAGATTAGAGACCCAGTACTTC.

The genes are TRBV5-4 and TRBJ2-7; tentative D call: TRBD2 (5 bases). Looked up from germline, CDR1 is SGHNT and CDR2 is YYREEE (reference sequence). The CDR3 spans 14 residues. The germline V and J ends were trimmed by 2 bases and 2 bases, with 11 bases remaining between them. The CDR3 region is CASSFLDGTYEQYF. The CDR3, as DNA: TGTGCCAGCAGCTTTCTAGACGGGACCTACGAGCAGTACTTC.

The chain recombines TRBV6-5 with TRBJ1-1; TRBD1 is a possible D gene (5 bases). V lost 7 bases, J lost 1 base, and 13 bases lay in between. Germline V gene lookup returns CDR1 MNHEY and CDR2 SVGAGI. CDR3 length: 14 residues. The CDR3 DNA follows: TGTGCCAGCACTCGAAGCGGGGCGAACACTGAAGCTTTCTTT. Translation: CASTRSGANTEAFF.

The CDR3 coding sequence is TGTGCCAGTAGCACGGGGGTTAGCGGTCAGCCCCAGCATTTT. Its translation: CASSTGVSGQPQHF. The rearrangement uses TRBV19 and TRBJ1-5; the D gene is possibly TRBD1 (5 bases). Germline V gene data show CDR1 as LNHDA and CDR2 as SQIVND (reference sequence). The CDR3 consists of 14 residues. The V gene lost 6 bases and the J gene lost 6 bases, with 15 bases spanning the gap.

The CDR3 nucleotides read TGTGCCAGTAGTCCCAGGGGGCGGTTGACCGGGGAGCTGTTTTTT. It translates to CASSPRGRLTGELFF. The chain employs TRBV19 and TRBJ2-2, with 8 bases fitting TRBD1. V gave up 5 bases and J gave up 5 bases; unmatched junction bases: 7. The CDR3 is 15 amino acids. The germline CDR1 and CDR2 sequences are LNHDA and SQIVND (reference sequence).

The V gene is TRBV5-6, the J gene TRBJ1-1; no definite D call. The CDR3 consists of 16 residues. Germline values: CDR1 SGHDT, CDR2 YYEEEE. V lost 2 bases and J lost 3, with 17 bases in between. The CDR3 DNA follows: TGTGCCAGCAGCTTAAATAACGAGGGTCCTTACACTGAAGCTTTCTTT. Translation gives CASSLNNEGPYTEAFF.

J is TRBJ1-2 and V is TRBV18; maybe TRBD1 (6 bases). V lost 4 bases, J lost 4 bases, and 16 bases lay in between. The CDR3 loop spans 15 amino acids. Germline loops: CDR1 KGHSH, CDR2 LQKENI. The CDR3 loop is CASSQNGQSAYGYTF. CDR3 sequence (DNA): TGTGCCAGCTCACAAAATGGACAGTCCGCCTATGGCTACACCTTC. The variable domain in full, completed from reference TRBV18 and TRBJ1-2, reads NAGVMQNPRHLVRRRGQEARLRCSPMKGHSHVYWYRQLPEEGLKFMVYLQKENIIDESGMPKERFSAEFPKEGPSILRIQQVVRGDSAAYFCASSQNGQSAYGYTFGSGTRLTVV.

The chain carries TRBV2 and TRBJ1-5, with D maybe TRBD1 (5 bases). Per germline, CDR1 SNHLY and CDR2 FYNNEI. The CDR3 runs 14 residues. Trimming cost V 0 bases and J 10 bases, with 13 bases left between them. Written as DNA, the CDR3 is TGTGCCAGCAGTGAAGCGCTTGGGGGGGTACCCCAGCATTTT. Its protein is CASSEALGGVPQHF.

V gene TRBV7-2 combines with J gene TRBJ2-1, with a tentative D call TRBD1 (6 bases). The CDR3 length is 14 residues. The V end was cut by 4 bases, the J end by 3 bases, with 10 bases between. The germline gives CDR1 SGHTA, CDR2 FQGNSA. This CDR3 reads CASSSSQGYNEQFF. CDR3 in DNA: TGTGCCAGCAGCTCTTCACAGGGCTACAATGAGCAGTTCTTC.

V usage is TRBV2 and J usage is TRBJ2-1; a weak D match, TRBD2 (5 bases). From germline, CDR1 is SNHLY and CDR2 FYNNEI. CDR3 length: 15 residues. The V and J ends lost 4 bases and 3 bases respectively, with 13 bases between them. The CDR3 is CASSGSLGLYNEQFF. The CDR3 region has the DNA TGTGCCAGCAGTGGTTCACTAGGACTCTACAATGAGCAGTTCTTC.

The V and J genes are TRBV10-3 and TRBJ2-2; 7 bases align to TRBD1. Germline V gene lookup returns CDR1 ENHRY and CDR2 SYGVKD. V dropped 6 bases and J dropped 4; count of bases not matched to a gene: 5. This CDR3 has 14 amino acids. CDR3 in DNA: TGTGCCATCAGAGGGGACAGAGCCACCGGGGAGCTGTTTTTT. This translates into CAIRGDRATGELFF.

This clone appeared a few times. The chain is built from TRBV18 and TRBJ1-5; the D gene is possibly TRBD1 (6 bases). The CDR3 spans 13 residues. The V gene's germline CDR1 is KGHSH and CDR2 LQKENI. Trimming left V 3 bases short and J 4 bases short, with 7 bases between. DNA of the CDR3: TGTGCCAGCTCACCCGGGACAAATCAGCCCCAGCATTTT. Encoded protein: CASSPGTNQPQHF.

The chain joins TRBV7-2 to TRBJ1-2; D remains unclear. Trimming pared 3 bases from V and 6 bases from J, leaving 14 bases between. This CDR3 has 14 amino acids. Germline CDR1 reads SGHTA; CDR2 reads FQGNSA. CDR3 sequence reads: CASSFRSGGDGYTF. The CDR3 DNA is TGTGCCAGCAGCTTTCGGTCAGGCGGGGATGGCTACACCTTC.

This chain connects TRBV6-1 to TRBJ1-1; D might be TRBD1 (5 bases). V lost 3 bases and J lost 6, with 8 bases in between. Germline-derived CDR1 and CDR2 are MNHNS and SASEGT. CDR3 length: 12 amino acids. The CDR3 region is CASSEQGPEAFF. CDR3 sequence (DNA): TGTGCCAGCAGTGAGCAGGGCCCTGAAGCTTTCTTT.

The V gene is TRBV27, the J gene TRBJ2-2; 14 nucleotides line up with TRBD2. The junction had 7 bases not matched to a gene; V was cut back by 4 bases and J by 3 bases. This CDR3 comprises 18 residues. The germline V gene encodes CDR1 MNHEY and CDR2 SMNVEV (reference sequence). The CDR3, as DNA: TGTGCCAGCAGTTCAGGCGGGACTAGCGGGAGAGACACCGGGGAGCTGTTTTTT. This encodes CASSSGGTSGRDTGELFF.

The CDR3 DNA reads TGTGCCAGCAGTTATTCGACAGGGTTCGGAAACACCATATATTTT. It codes for CASSYSTGFGNTIYF. The chain links TRBV6-5 to TRBJ1-3, with 7 bases identical to TRBD1. The CDR3 totals 15 residues. The junction had 6 bases not matched to a gene; V was cut back by 3 bases and J by 4 bases. Per the germline V gene, CDR1 is MNHEY and CDR2 is SVGAGI.

The V call is TRBV7-2, the J call TRBJ1-2; D call uncertain. Trimming cost V 1 base and J 2 bases, with 11 bases left between them. This CDR3 spans 15 amino acids. Germline lookup yields CDR1 SGHTA and CDR2 FQGNSA. The CDR3 here is CASSLEFPGNYGYTF. In nucleotides, the CDR3 is TGTGCCAGCAGCTTAGAGTTTCCGGGAAACTATGGCTACACCTTC. Full variable domain (remainder filled in from reference TRBV7-2 and TRBJ1-2): GAGVSQSPSNKVTEKGKDVELRCDPISGHTALYWYRQSLGQGLEFLIYFQGNSAPDKSGLPSDRFSAERTGGSVSTLTIQRTQQEDSAVYLCASSLEFPGNYGYTFGSGTRLTVV.